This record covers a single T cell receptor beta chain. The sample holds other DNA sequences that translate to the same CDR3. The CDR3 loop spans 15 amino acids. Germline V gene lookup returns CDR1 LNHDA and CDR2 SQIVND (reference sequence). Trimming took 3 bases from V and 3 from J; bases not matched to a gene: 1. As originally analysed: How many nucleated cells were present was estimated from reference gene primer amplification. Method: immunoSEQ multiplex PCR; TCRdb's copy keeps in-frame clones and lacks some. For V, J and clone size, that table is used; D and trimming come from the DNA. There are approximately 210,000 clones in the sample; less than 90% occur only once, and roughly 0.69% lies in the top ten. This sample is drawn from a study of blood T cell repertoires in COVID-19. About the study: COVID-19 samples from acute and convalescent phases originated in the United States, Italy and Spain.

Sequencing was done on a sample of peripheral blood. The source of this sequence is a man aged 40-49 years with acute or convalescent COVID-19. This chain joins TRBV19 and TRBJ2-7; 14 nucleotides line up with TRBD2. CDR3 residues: CASSMGLAGVYEQYF. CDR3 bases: TGTGCCAGTAGTATGGGACTAGCGGGGGTCTACGAGCAGTACTTC.